The source of this T cell receptor beta chain is a study of beta chain features in type 1 diabetes. The CDR3 totals 15 residues. V lost 5 bases and J lost 0; bases outside the gene matches: 6. Germline V gives CDR1 MNHEY, CDR2 SMNVEV (reference sequence). This clone has a handful of counts. The authors reverse transcribed all of the isolated RNA, so sequencing captured expressed TCRB transcripts. Here immunoSEQ multiplex PCR was the method, and the copy in TCRdb shows in-frame clones only, minus some. This table holds approximately 300,000 clones, approximately 11% found once. The sequence was obtained from a woman aged 25-40 years in good health. The chain combines TRBV27 with TRBJ1-1; 7 positions match TRBD1. Input material: naive CD4+ T cells from blood. The DNA of the CDR3 is TGTGCCAGCAGTCGCACCGGGACAGTGAACACTGAAGCTTTCTTT. Protein sequence: CASSRTGTVNTEAFF.